These T cell receptor beta chains were read from a single sample in a study of blood T cell repertoires in COVID-19. The data were produced by immunoSEQ multiplex PCR, yet TCRdb's version contains in-frame clones alone and is incomplete. Of over 45,000 clones listed, roughly 83% are singletons. The sequencing sample was made of peripheral blood. All receptors derive from a man between 65 and 79 years old with acute or convalescent COVID-19. Each CDR3 is given with its conserved first and last residue. Fields, in order: V gene, D gene, clone size, J gene, CDR3 DNA, CDR3 protein. A D gene is named only where the DNA matches it firmly. The size field is filled for only some rows; it gives once, few, many or a size class.

TRBV29-1,TRBD1,many,TRBJ2-7,TGCAGCGTTGTGGACAGGGGATACGAGCAGTACTTC,CSVVDRGYEQYF
TRBV6-6,TRBD1,.,TRBJ1-5,TGTGCCAGCAGCCCAGGACAGGGGATCAATCAGCCCCAGCATTTT,CASSPGQGINQPQHF
TRBV25-1,TRBD1,.,TRBJ2-2,TGTGCCAGCAGTGAATCAACAGGGGGTCCCACCGGGGAGCTGTTTTTT,CASSESTGGPTGELFF
TRBV5-1,TRBD1,.,TRBJ1-2,TGCGCCAGCAGCCCAGGGGGGCAGGGATTATATGGCTACACCTTC,CASSPGGQGLYGYTF
TRBV30,TRBD1,.,TRBJ2-1,TGTGCCTGGAGTGACGTGGGGACAGGACAGTTCTTC,CAWSDVGTGQFF
TRBV19,TRBD1,few,TRBJ2-7,TGTGCCAGTACCCAAGGGGACAGGGAAAACGAGCAGTACTTC,CASTQGDRENEQYF
TRBV13,.,.,TRBJ2-7,TGTGCCAGCAGCTTCGGCTACTCGGGCTACGAGCAGTACTTC,CASSFGYSGYEQYF
TRBV11-2,.,.,TRBJ2-7,TGTGCCAGCAGCAACACAGGGTATCGGTACGAGCAGTACTTC,CASSNTGYRYEQYF
TRBV5-1,TRBD1,.,TRBJ1-2,TGCGCCAGCAGCGACGGACAGGGGGATGGCTACACCTTC,CASSDGQGDGYTF
TRBV11-2,.,.,TRBJ1-3,TGTGCCAGCAGCCTAACGAGGTCTGGAAACACCATATATTTT,CASSLTRSGNTIYF
TRBV6-2/TRBV6-3,TRBD2,.,TRBJ2-1,TGTGCCAGCAGTTCACCCTCCGGGGGGGCCCTCTACAATGAGCAGTTCTTC,CASSSPSGGALYNEQFF
TRBV7-9,TRBD1,few,TRBJ1-1,TGTGCCAGCAGCTTAAGGGACAGAGGAGCGAACACTGAAGCTTTCTTT,CASSLRDRGANTEAFF
TRBV5-8,TRBD2,.,TRBJ2-5,TGTGCCAGCAGCGCCGCCGGGACTAGCGATCAAGAGACCCAGTACTTC,CASSAAGTSDQETQYF
TRBV19,.,.,TRBJ1-2,TGTGCCAGTAGTATACCAGGGTTCGATGGCTACACCTTC,CASSIPGFDGYTF
TRBV6-2/TRBV6-3,.,.,TRBJ2-5,TGTGCCAGCAGTCCACGGGCAGGGGGGGAGACCCAGTACTTC,CASSPRAGGETQYF
TRBV5-6,.,.,TRBJ1-5,TGTGCCAGCAGCTTGGCCGGCGGAGGGAGGGCACGAAATCAGCCCCAGCATTTT,CASSLAGGGRARNQPQHF
TRBV19,.,few,TRBJ1-4,TGTGCCAGTAGTGGAGTCCAATTCGCAAGTTACGAAAAACTGTTTTTT,CASSGVQFASYEKLFF
TRBV18,TRBD2,.,TRBJ2-3,TGTGCCAGCTCACCACAGAAACTAGCGGTTAGCACAGATACGCAGTATTTT,CASSPQKLAVSTDTQYF
TRBV6-5,.,.,TRBJ2-2,TGTGCCAGCAGTCGGGACTCCGTCACCGGGGAGCTGTTTTTT,CASSRDSVTGELFF
TRBV5-6,TRBD1,.,TRBJ1-2,TGTGCCAGCAGCTACTGGGGACAGGGAGGGAACTATGGCTACACCTTC,CASSYWGQGGNYGYTF
TRBV19,TRBD1,few,TRBJ1-2,TGTGCCAGTAGTATCACCCTTGGGACAGATGGCTACACCTTC,CASSITLGTDGYTF
TRBV28,TRBD2,once,TRBJ2-7,TGTGCCAGCAATACGTACGGGAGGGACTCGGGTCTAAGAGAGCAGTACTTC,CASNTYGRDSGLREQYF
TRBV24-1,.,few,TRBJ2-3,TGTGCCACCAGTGATCGTGGGGGGGCCGCAGATACGCAGTATTTT,CATSDRGGAADTQYF
TRBV6-5,TRBD1,.,TRBJ1-2,TGTGCCAGCAGTCCTACGGGACAGATGTATGGCTACACCTTC,CASSPTGQMYGYTF
TRBV30,.,.,TRBJ1-5,TGTGCCTGGGGGGGAGGGCATGGTCAGCCCCAGCATTTT,CAWGGGHGQPQHF
TRBV3-1/TRBV3-2,.,.,TRBJ2-5,TGTGCCAGCAGCCACACAATTCAGGAGACCCAGTACTTC,CASSHTIQETQYF
TRBV11-2,TRBD2,.,TRBJ2-7,TGTGCCAGCAGCTTACTGACTAGCGGGAGGTACGAGCAGTACTTC,CASSLLTSGRYEQYF
TRBV4-3,TRBD2,.,TRBJ2-7,TGCGCCAGCAGCCAAGATCGAAGGCTAGCGGGGGGCGAGCAGTACTTC,CASSQDRRLAGGEQYF
TRBV6-2/TRBV6-3,.,.,TRBJ2-1,TGTGCCAGCAGTTTAGTTACTGACAATGAGCAGTTCTTC,CASSLVTDNEQFF
TRBV29-1,.,.,TRBJ1-2,TGCAGCGTCGTCCGGACGGCGGGCTACTATGGCTACACCTTC,CSVVRTAGYYGYTF
TRBV5-5,TRBD2,once,TRBJ2-1,TGTGCCAGCGTCCGTGGGTCTAGCGGGCATTACTGGCAGTTCTTC,CASVRGSSGHYWQFF
TRBV18,TRBD2,.,TRBJ2-7,TGTGCCAGCTCAGATTGGTCGAGCGGGAGTCTCCACGAGCAGTACTTC,CASSDWSSGSLHEQYF
TRBV27,TRBD1,.,TRBJ1-4,TGTGCCAGCAGTCCCAGGACAGGGAGGAGTGAAAAACTGTTTTTT,CASSPRTGRSEKLFF
TRBV7-3,.,.,TRBJ2-6,TGTGCCAGCAGCACAACAGGGCACTCTGGGGCCAACGTCCTGACTTTC,CASSTTGHSGANVLTF
TRBV18,TRBD1,.,TRBJ1-1,TGTGCCAGCTCACCACCACAGGGGATGGGCACTGAAGCTTTCTTT,CASSPPQGMGTEAFF
TRBV5-5,.,once,TRBJ2-3,TGTGCCAGCAGCGAGGCGGCGGGTACGCAGTATTTT,CASSEAAGTQYF
TRBV27,.,.,TRBJ1-5,TGTGCCAGCAGTTCCCGCCGAGGGGGGGTACAGCCCCAGCATTTT,CASSSRRGGVQPQHF
TRBV11-2,.,few,TRBJ1-2,TGTGCCAGCAGCTTGCGGGGGGGAGAGGCCTATGGCTACACCTTC,CASSLRGGEAYGYTF
TRBV3-1/TRBV3-2,TRBD2,.,TRBJ2-7,TGTGCCAGCAGCTCCAGCCATCTAGCGGGAGGGCCGGGGTCTTACGAGCAGTACTTC,CASSSSHLAGGPGSYEQYF
TRBV6-5,.,.,TRBJ2-6,TGTGCCAGCAGATTGGCCGGGGCCAACGTCCTGACTTTC,CASRLAGANVLTF